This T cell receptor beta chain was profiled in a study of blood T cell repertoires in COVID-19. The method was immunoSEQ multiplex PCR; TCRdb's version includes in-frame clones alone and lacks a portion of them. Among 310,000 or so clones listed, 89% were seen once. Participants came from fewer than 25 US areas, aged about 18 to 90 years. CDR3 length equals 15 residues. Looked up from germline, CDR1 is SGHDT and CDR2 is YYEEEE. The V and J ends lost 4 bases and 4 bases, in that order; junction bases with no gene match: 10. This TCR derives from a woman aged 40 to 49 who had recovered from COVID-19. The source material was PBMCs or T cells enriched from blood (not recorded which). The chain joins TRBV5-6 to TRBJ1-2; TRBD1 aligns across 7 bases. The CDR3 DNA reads TGTGCCAGCAGCATACCCGACAGGGCGGGCTATGGCTACACCTTC. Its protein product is CASSIPDRAGYGYTF. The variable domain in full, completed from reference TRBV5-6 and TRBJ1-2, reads DAGVTQSPTHLIKTRGQQVTLRCSPKSGHDTVSWYQQALGQGPQFIFQYYEEEERQRGNFPDRFSGHQFPNYSSELNVNALLLGDSALYLCASSIPDRAGYGYTFGSGTRLTVV.